Presented here are 32 T cell receptor beta chains from one specimen sequenced in a study of shared clonotypes between healthy human individuals. Sequencing used immunoSEQ multiplex PCR; TCRdb keeps in-frame clones, though not all of them. This sample has some 2,000,000 clones, with about 95% found just once. CD45RO-negative, CCR7-selected cells formed the naive CD8 fraction, which excluded terminally differentiated effector memory CD45RA+ cells. Sequencing used naive CD8+ T cells sorted from blood. Source of these receptors: a man aged 18 to 35 in good health.

V gene TRBV7-8 combines with J gene TRBJ1-1, with D possibly TRBD1 on 5 matching bases. Looked up from germline, CDR1 is SGHVS and CDR2 is FQNEAQ. This CDR3 is 12 amino acids long. The germline V and J ends were trimmed by 5 bases and 5 bases, with 9 bases remaining between them. The CDR3 sequence: CASSPQGTEAFF. CDR3 sequence (DNA): TGTGCCAGCAGCCCGCAGGGTACTGAAGCTTTCTTT.

The genes are TRBV6-4 and TRBJ2-2; tentative D call: TRBD1 (5 bases). The V end was cut by 5 bases, the J end by 2 bases, with 9 bases between. CDR3 size: 14 residues. The germline gives CDR1 MRHNA, CDR2 SNTAGT. CDR3 sequence reads: CASSQGVNTGELFF. CDR3 nucleotide sequence: TGTGCCAGCAGTCAGGGCGTTAACACCGGGGAGCTGTTTTTT.

The chain employs TRBV19 and TRBJ2-2; TRBD2 matches 9 bases. The CDR3 runs to 14 residues. V dropped 7 bases and J dropped 1; count of bases not matched to a gene: 1. CDR1 is LNHDA and CDR2 is SQIVND in the germline V gene (reference sequence). This CDR3 is CASTTSGNTGELFF. The CDR3 coding sequence is TGTGCCAGTACGACTAGCGGGAACACCGGGGAGCTGTTTTTT.

This chain joins TRBV28 and TRBJ2-7, with 7 bases matching TRBD1. Unmatched junction bases numbered 11, after V lost 2 bases and J lost 4 bases. CDR3 length: 16 amino acids. Germline V gives CDR1 MDHEN, CDR2 SYDVKM. The CDR3 DNA reads TGTGCCAGCAGTTTACTGTTTGAGGGACAGATTTACGAGCAGTACTTC. It encodes CASSLLFEGQIYEQYF.

The chain links TRBV4-2 to TRBJ2-3; D not certain. This CDR3 is built from 14 residues. CDR1 is LGHNA, CDR2 YNFKEQ, per germline. V was shortened by 0 bases and J by 4 bases, with 8 bases between the two germline ends. The CDR3 here is CASSQETRSDTQYF. CDR3 DNA sequence: TGTGCCAGCAGCCAAGAGACCCGGTCAGATACGCAGTATTTT.

V gene TRBV5-5 combines with J gene TRBJ1-2; D gene unclear. Trimming removed 1 base from V and 8 bases from J, with 12 bases in between. The CDR3 runs 13 residues. Germline assignment: CDR1 SGHKS and CDR2 YYEKEE (reference sequence). The CDR3 DNA reads as TGTGCCAGCAGCTTGTCCCCAAAGTGGGGCTACACCTTC. Translated: CASSLSPKWGYTF.

The DNA of the CDR3 is TGTGCCAGCAGTCCCAGTGGGGGGGACAGAGCCTACGAGCAGTACTTC. Its translation is CASSPSGGDRAYEQYF. The chain joins TRBV27 to TRBJ2-7; either TRBD1 or TRBD2 may supply D (7 bases each). CDR1 is MNHEY, CDR2 SMNVEV, per germline (reference sequence). CDR3 length: 16 residues. V lost 5 bases, J lost 2 bases, and 19 bases lay in between.

V and J are TRBV2 and TRBJ2-7; D not resolved. Deletions cut 7 bases from V and 6 bases from J, with 13 bases between. The CDR3 sequence is 12 residues long. CDR1 and CDR2 (germline): SNHLY, FYNNEI. This CDR3 is CASIGQRSEQYF. The CDR3 nucleotides read TGTGCCAGCATAGGCCAGAGGTCCGAGCAGTACTTC.

Details on this clone: Other nucleotide sequences in the sample specify the same CDR3. This chain's CDR3 is CASSPGGINEQFF. For the CDR3, the DNA is TGTGCCAGCAGCCCTGGAGGGATCAATGAGCAGTTCTTC. The chain joins TRBV7-9 to TRBJ2-1; D is possibly TRBD2 (6 bases). The germline V gene encodes CDR1 SEHNR and CDR2 FQNEAQ (reference sequence). V gave up 5 bases and J gave up 6 bases, with 11 bases separating them. CDR3 length equals 13 residues.

This chain uses TRBV7-6 with TRBJ2-3; D unresolved. Germline CDR1 is SGHVS and CDR2 is FNYEAQ. The ends were cut back, 5 bases at V and 0 bases at J, with 12 bases in the middle. This CDR3 has 15 residues. Here the CDR3 DNA reads TGTGCCAGCAGCCTGCTAGGGCCGAGCACAGATACGCAGTATTTT. Protein product: CASSLLGPSTDTQYF.

The rearrangement links TRBV7-6 to TRBJ2-3; D may be TRBD2 (5 bases). Trimming stripped 5 bases from V and 3 bases from J, with 18 bases between. The CDR3 runs to 16 residues. Germline CDR1 is SGHVS and CDR2 is FNYEAQ. DNA for the CDR3: TGTGCCAGCAGCCCATGGGTGGGAGCATGGACAGATACGCAGTATTTT. Translating gives CASSPWVGAWTDTQYF.

The chain carries TRBV27 and TRBJ2-2; D is uncertain. Germline lookup yields CDR1 MNHEY and CDR2 SMNVEV (reference sequence). Trimming took off 1 base at V and 8 bases at J, with 14 bases between the two ends. The CDR3 runs to 15 residues. Here the CDR3 reads CASSLWDPSQGELFF. In nucleotides, the CDR3 is TGTGCCAGCAGTTTATGGGATCCGTCCCAGGGGGAGCTGTTTTTT.

The V gene is TRBV15, the J gene TRBJ1-1; TRBD1 matches at 7 bases. V gave up 8 bases and J gave up 1 base; unmatched junction bases: 4. The CDR3 spans 13 residues. Looked up from germline, CDR1 is LNHNV and CDR2 is YYDKDF (reference sequence). The CDR3 region is CATYDRANTEAFF. CDR3 sequence (DNA): TGTGCCACCTATGACAGGGCGAACACTGAAGCTTTCTTT.

The chain joins TRBV6-5 to TRBJ2-7; TRBD1 matches 7 bases. J was trimmed by 7 bases and V by 4 bases; bases with no gene match: 7. Germline loops: CDR1 MNHEY, CDR2 SVGAGI. The CDR3 sequence is 13 residues long. CDR3 in amino acids: CASSFYRGWEQYF. In nucleotides, the CDR3 is TGTGCCAGCAGTTTTTACAGGGGTTGGGAGCAGTACTTC.

This chain connects TRBV13 to TRBJ2-7; no clear D. The CDR3 loop spans 15 amino acids. Looked up from germline, CDR1 is PRHDT and CDR2 is FYEKMQ (reference sequence). Trimming cost V 3 bases and J 0 bases, with 12 bases left between them. The CDR3 DNA follows: TGTGCCAGCAGCTTGTGGAGACAAAGCTCCTACGAGCAGTACTTC. Translating gives CASSLWRQSSYEQYF.

A single count supports this clone. J is TRBJ2-3 and V is TRBV11-2, with a possible D match to TRBD1 (6 bases). CDR1 is SGHAT and CDR2 is FQNNGV in the germline V gene. This CDR3 spans 14 amino acids. Deletions cut 8 bases from V and 3 bases from J, with 15 bases between. CDR3 protein: CASGDIGRTDTQYF. CDR3 DNA: TGTGCCAGCGGGGACATTGGGCGAACAGATACGCAGTATTTT.

This chain links TRBV28 with TRBJ1-1; D is undetermined. Germline loops: CDR1 MDHEN, CDR2 SYDVKM. Between the trimmed V and J ends, which lost 6 bases and 2 bases, there was a span of 10 bases. The length of the CDR3 is 13 residues. CDR3 nucleotide sequence: TGTGCCAGCAGCTACATAGAAAACACTGAAGCTTTCTTT. Its translation: CASSYIENTEAFF.

The CDR3 DNA is TGTGCCAGCAGCTTAGTCGGGGGGCTGGAAAGCACAGATACGCAGTATTTT. This encodes CASSLVGGLESTDTQYF. The V and J genes are TRBV7-3 and TRBJ2-3, with D possibly matching TRBD2 (7 bases). In germline, CDR1 is SGHTA, CDR2 FQGTGA. The CDR3 has 17 residues. V lost 2 bases and J lost 0, with 15 bases in between.

Points on this clone: This sample also contains other DNA sequences that code for the same CDR3. This chain connects TRBV4-1 to TRBJ1-2; TRBD1 might be the D (5 bases). This CDR3 spans 15 amino acids. V gave up 1 base and J gave up 5 bases, with 14 bases separating them. Germline CDR1 is MGHRA and CDR2 is YSYEKL. CDR3 bases: TGCGCCAGCAGCCAAGTAACTGGGGGAGGATATGGCTACACCTTC. Protein: CASSQVTGGGYGYTF.

V is TRBV5-1 and J is TRBJ2-7; 7 positions match TRBD1. The CDR3 contains 16 residues. V trimming: 2 bases; J trimming: 4 bases; junction bases outside the gene matches: 12. The germline V gene encodes CDR1 SGHRS and CDR2 YFSETQ. CDR3 DNA sequence: TGCGCCAGCAGCTTTAGGGGGCCCGAGAAACTATACGAGCAGTACTTC. Translation: CASSFRGPEKLYEQYF.

CDR3 bases: TGCGCCAGCAGCCCCCAACTAGCGGGGGAGGAGACCCAGTACTTC. Its translation: CASSPQLAGEETQYF. The chain carries TRBV4-1 and TRBJ2-5, with 11 bases matching TRBD2. The CDR3 extends over 15 amino acids. J was trimmed by 5 bases and V by 4 bases; bases with no gene match: 6. The germline V gene has CDR1 MGHRA and CDR2 YSYEKL.

V usage is TRBV13 and J usage is TRBJ2-3; D possibly corresponds to TRBD2 (5 bases). Trimming cost V 5 bases and J 1 base, with 10 bases left between them. The CDR3 has 14 amino acids. Germline V CDR1 and CDR2: PRHDT, FYEKMQ (reference sequence). CDR3 DNA sequence: TGTGCCAGCAGCCAAAGTAGCGGCACAGATACGCAGTATTTT. Amino acids: CASSQSSGTDTQYF.

This chain joins TRBV28 and TRBJ2-7; 9 positions match TRBD1. The CDR3 runs to 15 residues. V was clipped by 3 bases and J by 5 bases; unmatched bases: 8. CDR1 MDHEN and CDR2 SYDVKM come from the germline V gene. The CDR3 here is CASSFGTGFSHEQYF. In DNA, the CDR3 is TGTGCCAGCAGTTTTGGGACAGGGTTTTCCCACGAGCAGTACTTC.

The V gene is TRBV4-1, the J gene TRBJ2-1; TRBD2 agrees at 7 bases. Per the germline V gene, CDR1 is MGHRA and CDR2 is YSYEKL. The junction had 2 bases not matched to a gene; V was cut back by 6 bases and J by 0 bases. This CDR3 is 14 amino acids long. CDR3 in amino acids: CASSLAGSYNEQFF. DNA for the CDR3: TGCGCCAGCAGTTTAGCGGGCTCCTACAATGAGCAGTTCTTC.

A single count supports this clone. V gene TRBV5-4 combines with J gene TRBJ2-7; 11 nucleotides align to TRBD1. Per germline, CDR1 SGHNT and CDR2 YYREEE (reference sequence). This CDR3 comprises 14 residues. Germline trimming cut 4 bases from V and 7 bases from J; bases unmatched to any gene: 7. The CDR3, as DNA: TGTGCCAGCAGCAAGGACAGGGGGCTGATTGAGCAGTACTTC. Translated: CASSKDRGLIEQYF.

The chain has TRBV7-9 and TRBJ2-3, with D perhaps TRBD1 (5 bases). Germline V gene data show CDR1 as SEHNR and CDR2 as FQNEAQ (reference sequence). The V gene lost 0 bases and the J gene lost 3 bases, with 10 bases spanning the gap. The CDR3 sequence is 15 residues long. The CDR3 DNA reads as TGTGCCAGCAGCTTAGCGGGGCAAAGAACAGATACGCAGTATTTT. This codes for CASSLAGQRTDTQYF.

This clone was detected a few times. Other DNA sequences in the sample encode the same CDR3. The chain is built from TRBV7-6 and TRBJ2-7, with TRBD1 identical over 7 bases. Germline V CDR1 and CDR2: SGHVS, FNYEAQ. CDR3 size: 14 residues. The V segment lost 5 bases and the J segment 2 bases; nucleotides outside the gene matches: 6. CDR3 bases: TGTGCCAGCAGCCCCGGGACAGCTGCCTACGAGCAGTACTTC. Residues: CASSPGTAAYEQYF.

This chain connects TRBV19 to TRBJ2-7; maybe TRBD2 (5 bases). The CDR3 has 14 residues. The germline V and J ends were trimmed by 5 bases and 4 bases, with 15 bases remaining between them. Germline CDR1 and CDR2: LNHDA and SQIVND (reference sequence). The CDR3 spells CASSALGEWYEQYF. The CDR3 DNA sequence: TGTGCCAGTAGTGCCCTTGGGGAGTGGTACGAGCAGTACTTC.

With regard to this clone: Other DNA variants within this sample encode the same CDR3. This rearrangement joins TRBV4-3 to TRBJ2-7, with D maybe TRBD1 (5 bases). Trimming shortened V by 0 bases and J by 4 bases, and 7 bases separated the two germline ends. Germline V gives CDR1 LGHNA, CDR2 YSLEER. This CDR3 is built from 13 residues. The CDR3 region is CASSQDQGYEQYF. CDR3 DNA sequence: TGCGCCAGCAGCCAAGACCAGGGTTACGAGCAGTACTTC.

The chain recombines TRBV7-8 with TRBJ1-5; 8 nucleotides match TRBD1. The CDR3 totals 20 residues. Germline assignment: CDR1 SGHVS and CDR2 FQNEAQ. V shed 1 base, J shed 2 bases, and the junction held 16 bases outside the gene matches. CDR3 DNA sequence: TGTGCCAGCAGCTTAGAAGGTGACAGGGGACAGTTTTTAGGCAATCAGCCCCAGCATTTT. Translating gives CASSLEGDRGQFLGNQPQHF. Based on the CDR3 plus reference TRBV7-8 and TRBJ1-5, the full variable domain is GAGVSQSPRYKVAKRGQDVALRCDPISGHVSLFWYQQALGQGPEFLTYFQNEAQLDKSGLPSDRFFAERPEGSVSTLKIQRTQQEDSAVYLCASSLEGDRGQFLGNQPQHFGDGTRLSIL.

Of note for this clone: Other DNA variants within this sample encode the same CDR3. The CDR3 region is CAISELGTGELFF. The CDR3 DNA reads TGTGCCATCAGTGAGTTGGGAACCGGGGAGCTGTTTTTT. The chain joins TRBV10-3 to TRBJ2-2, with no clear D. Trimming took 1 base from V and 5 from J, leaving 5 bases between them. This CDR3 region has 13 residues. The germline V gene has CDR1 ENHRY and CDR2 SYGVKD.

J is TRBJ2-7 and V is TRBV4-1; the match to TRBD1 covers 7 bases. The trim removed 4 bases at V and 5 bases at J, leaving 14 bases unmatched. Germline V gene sequence: CDR1 MGHRA, CDR2 YSYEKL. The length of the CDR3 is 16 residues. The CDR3 sequence is CASSLARDSLLHEQYF. The CDR3 DNA reads TGCGCCAGCAGCCTCGCCCGGGACAGTCTTTTGCACGAGCAGTACTTC.